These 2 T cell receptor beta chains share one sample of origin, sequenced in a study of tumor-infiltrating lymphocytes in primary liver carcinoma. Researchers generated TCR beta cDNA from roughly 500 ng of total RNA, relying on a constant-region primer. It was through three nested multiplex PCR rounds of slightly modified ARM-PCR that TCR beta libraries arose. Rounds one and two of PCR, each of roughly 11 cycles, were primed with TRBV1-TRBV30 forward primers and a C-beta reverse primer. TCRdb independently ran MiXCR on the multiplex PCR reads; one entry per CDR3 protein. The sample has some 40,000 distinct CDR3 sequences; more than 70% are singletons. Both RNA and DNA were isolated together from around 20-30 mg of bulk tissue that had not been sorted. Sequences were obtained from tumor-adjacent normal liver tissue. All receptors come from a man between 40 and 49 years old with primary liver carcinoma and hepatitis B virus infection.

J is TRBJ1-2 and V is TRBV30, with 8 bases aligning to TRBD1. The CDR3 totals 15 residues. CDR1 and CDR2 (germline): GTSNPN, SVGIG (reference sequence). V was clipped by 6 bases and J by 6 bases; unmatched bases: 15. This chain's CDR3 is CACTDWTGSVDGYTF. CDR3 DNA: TGTGCCTGTACCGACTGGACAGGGTCGGTGGATGGCTACACCTTC.

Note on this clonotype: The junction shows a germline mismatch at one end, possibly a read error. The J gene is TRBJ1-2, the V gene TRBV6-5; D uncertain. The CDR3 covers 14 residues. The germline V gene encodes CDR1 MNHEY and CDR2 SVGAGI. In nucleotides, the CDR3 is TGTGTCAGCAGACCCTGGACGGCTGAGTTGGGCTACACCTTC. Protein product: CVSRPWTAELGYTF.